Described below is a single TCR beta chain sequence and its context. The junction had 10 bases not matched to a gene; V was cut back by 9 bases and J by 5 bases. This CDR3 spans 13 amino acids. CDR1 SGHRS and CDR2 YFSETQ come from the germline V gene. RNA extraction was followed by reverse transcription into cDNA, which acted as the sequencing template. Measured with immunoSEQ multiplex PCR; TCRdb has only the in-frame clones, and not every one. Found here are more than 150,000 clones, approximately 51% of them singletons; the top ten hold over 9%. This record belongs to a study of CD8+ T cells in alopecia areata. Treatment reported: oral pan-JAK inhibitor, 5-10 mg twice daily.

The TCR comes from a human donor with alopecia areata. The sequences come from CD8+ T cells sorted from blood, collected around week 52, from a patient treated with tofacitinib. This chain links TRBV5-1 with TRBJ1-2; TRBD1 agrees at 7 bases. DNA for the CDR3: TGCGCCACCAGACAGGGTAGAGGGTATGGCTACACCTTC. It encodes CATRQGRGYGYTF.